The T cell receptor (beta chain) described here comes from a study of cytomegalovirus exposure and HLA in healthy donors. The study, taken as a whole, reports: Using the classifier, cytomegalovirus status was reportedly diagnosed with high specificity and sensitivity. TCR sequences were mostly rare, though some public TCRs occurred in many donors.

CDR3 length: 17 residues. The junction had 13 bases not matched to a gene; V was cut back by 1 base and J by 6 bases. Germline V CDR1 and CDR2: LNHDA, SQIVND (reference sequence). Worth noting for this clone: The antigen is undetermined.

The donors were members of the validation cohort, which comprised 100 to 150 subjects and was separate from the first cohort of roughly 700 subjects. Profiling relied on immunoSEQ multiplex PCR, and the TCRdb table lists in-frame clones only, not all of them. The sample includes 150,000 to 200,000 clones, around 86% seen only once; the top ten take over 1.1%. This chain uses TRBV19 with TRBJ1-1; 8 nucleotides agree with TRBD1. The source material was PBMCs. This sequence was found in a young woman in good health and CMV-seronegative. The CDR3 DNA is TGTGCCAGTAGTATAGCCTTTACAGGGGGATACACACCTGAAGCTTTCTTT. It yields the protein CASSIAFTGGYTPEAFF. Full variable domain (remainder filled in from reference TRBV19 and TRBJ1-1): DGGITQSPKYLFRKEGQNVTLSCEQNLNHDAMYWYRQDPGQGLRLIYYSQIVNDFQKGDIAEGYSVSREKKESFPLTVTSAQKNPTAFYLCASSIAFTGGYTPEAFFGQGTRLTVV.